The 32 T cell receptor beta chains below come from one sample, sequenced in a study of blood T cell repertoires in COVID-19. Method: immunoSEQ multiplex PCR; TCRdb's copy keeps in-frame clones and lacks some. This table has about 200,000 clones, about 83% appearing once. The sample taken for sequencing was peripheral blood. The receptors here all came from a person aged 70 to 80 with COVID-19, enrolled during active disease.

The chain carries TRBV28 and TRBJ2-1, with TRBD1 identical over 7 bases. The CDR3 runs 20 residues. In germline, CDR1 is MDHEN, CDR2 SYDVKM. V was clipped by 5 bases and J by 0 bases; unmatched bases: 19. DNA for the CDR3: TGTGCCAGCAGTCCCCCGAGAAGGGGGCTATCCACGAGCTCCTACAATGAGCAGTTCTTC. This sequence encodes CASSPPRRGLSTSSYNEQFF.

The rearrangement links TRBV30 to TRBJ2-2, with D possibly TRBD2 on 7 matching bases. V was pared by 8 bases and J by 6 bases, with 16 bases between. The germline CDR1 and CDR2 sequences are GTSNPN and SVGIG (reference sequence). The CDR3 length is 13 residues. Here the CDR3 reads CAHARGGAGELFF. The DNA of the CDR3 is TGTGCCCATGCCCGAGGGGGGGCCGGGGAGCTGTTTTTT. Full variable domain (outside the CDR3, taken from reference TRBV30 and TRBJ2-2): SQTIHQWPATLVQPVGSPLSLECTVEGTSNPNLYWYRQAAGRGLQLLFYSVGIGQISSEVPQNLSASRPQDRQFILSSKKLLLSDSGFYLCAHARGGAGELFFGEGSRLTVL.

The CDR3 spells CASSRGALRSTGNTIYF. The CDR3 coding sequence is TGTGCCAGTAGTCGGGGGGCATTGCGATCGACGGGAAACACCATATATTTT. This chain connects TRBV19 to TRBJ1-3; a weak D match, TRBD1 (6 bases). In germline, CDR1 is LNHDA, CDR2 SQIVND (reference sequence). V was pared by 5 bases and J by 4 bases, with 21 bases between. CDR3 size: 17 residues.

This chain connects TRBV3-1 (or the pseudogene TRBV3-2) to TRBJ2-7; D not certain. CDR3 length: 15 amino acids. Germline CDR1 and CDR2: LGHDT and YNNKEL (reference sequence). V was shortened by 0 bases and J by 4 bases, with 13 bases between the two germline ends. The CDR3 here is CASSQDRSSPYEQYF. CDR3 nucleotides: TGTGCCAGCAGCCAAGACAGATCCTCCCCTTACGAGCAGTACTTC.

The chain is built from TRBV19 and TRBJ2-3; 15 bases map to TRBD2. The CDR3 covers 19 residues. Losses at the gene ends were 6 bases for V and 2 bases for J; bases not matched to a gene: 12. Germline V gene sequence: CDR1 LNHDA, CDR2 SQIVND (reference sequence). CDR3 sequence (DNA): TGTGCCAGTAGGTCGGCCGGGACTAGCGGGGGGCCCAACACAGATACGCAGTATTTT. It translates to CASRSAGTSGGPNTDTQYF.

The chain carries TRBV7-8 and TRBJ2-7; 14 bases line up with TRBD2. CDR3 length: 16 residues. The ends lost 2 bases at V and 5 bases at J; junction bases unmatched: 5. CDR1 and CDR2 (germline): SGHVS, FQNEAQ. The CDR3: CASSLYPGLAGDEQYF. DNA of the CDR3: TGTGCCAGCAGCTTATATCCGGGACTAGCGGGAGACGAGCAGTACTTC.

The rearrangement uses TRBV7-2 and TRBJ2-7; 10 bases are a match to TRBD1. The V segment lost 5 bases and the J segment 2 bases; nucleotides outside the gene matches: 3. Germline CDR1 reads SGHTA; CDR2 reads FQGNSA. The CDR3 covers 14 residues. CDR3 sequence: CASSGQGGPYEQYF. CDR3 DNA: TGTGCCAGCAGCGGACAGGGGGGCCCCTACGAGCAGTACTTC. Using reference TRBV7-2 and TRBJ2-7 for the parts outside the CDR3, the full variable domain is GAGVSQSPSNKVTEKGKDVELRCDPISGHTALYWYRQSLGQGLEFLIYFQGNSAPDKSGLPSDRFSAERTGGSVSTLTIQRTQQEDSAVYLCASSGQGGPYEQYFGPGTRLTVT.

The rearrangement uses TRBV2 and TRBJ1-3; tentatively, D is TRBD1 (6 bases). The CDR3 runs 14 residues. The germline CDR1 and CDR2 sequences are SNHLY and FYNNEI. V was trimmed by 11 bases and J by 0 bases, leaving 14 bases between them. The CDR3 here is CAHIGGDSGNTIYF. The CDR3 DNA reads TGTGCCCACATAGGGGGGGACTCTGGAAACACCATATATTTT.

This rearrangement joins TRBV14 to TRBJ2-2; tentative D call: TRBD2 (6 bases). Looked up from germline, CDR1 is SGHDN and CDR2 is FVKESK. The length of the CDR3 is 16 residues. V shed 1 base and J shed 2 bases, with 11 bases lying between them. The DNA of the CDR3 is TGTGCCAGCAGCCAAGTCCGGGGGTTTAACACCGGGGAGCTGTTTTTT. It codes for CASSQVRGFNTGELFF.

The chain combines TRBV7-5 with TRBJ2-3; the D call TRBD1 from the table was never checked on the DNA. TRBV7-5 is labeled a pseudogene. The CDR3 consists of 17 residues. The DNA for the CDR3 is TGTGCCAGAAGCTCAATCCGGGACAGGGGCGGCACAGATACGCAGTATTTT. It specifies CARSSIRDRGGTDTQYF.

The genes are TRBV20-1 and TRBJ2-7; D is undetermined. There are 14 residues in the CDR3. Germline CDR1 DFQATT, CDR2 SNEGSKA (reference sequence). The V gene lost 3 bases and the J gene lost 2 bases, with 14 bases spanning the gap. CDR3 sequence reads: CSASAPGDAYEQYF. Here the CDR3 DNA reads TGCAGTGCTAGTGCCCCCGGTGATGCCTACGAGCAGTACTTC.

CDR3 coding DNA: TGCGCCAGCAGCTTGGGGTATAGCGGGAGGACCCATTCCTACGAGCAGTACTTC. This codes for CASSLGYSGRTHSYEQYF. J is TRBJ2-7 and V is TRBV5-1; TRBD2 matches at 10 bases. V lost 0 bases, J lost 1 base, and 10 bases stayed unmatched. CDR3 length: 18 amino acids. Germline V gene data show CDR1 as SGHRS and CDR2 as YFSETQ.

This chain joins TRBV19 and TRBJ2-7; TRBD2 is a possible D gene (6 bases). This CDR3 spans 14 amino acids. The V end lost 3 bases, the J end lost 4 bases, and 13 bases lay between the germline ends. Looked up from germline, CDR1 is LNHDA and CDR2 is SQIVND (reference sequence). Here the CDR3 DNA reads TGTGCCAGTAGTATGGGTCTAGCGACTTACGAGCAGTACTTC. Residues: CASSMGLATYEQYF.

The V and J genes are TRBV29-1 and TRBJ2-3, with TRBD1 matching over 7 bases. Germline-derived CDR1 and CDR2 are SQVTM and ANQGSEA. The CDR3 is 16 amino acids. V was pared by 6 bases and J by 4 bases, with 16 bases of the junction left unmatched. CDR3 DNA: TGCAGCGTCGAAAATCGGAAGGGGGCGAATCCAGATACGCAGTATTTT. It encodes CSVENRKGANPDTQYF.

The CDR3 spells CASSPSQGFSYEQYF. CDR3 bases: TGTGCCAGCAGCCCAAGTCAGGGGTTTTCCTACGAGCAGTACTTC. The chain uses TRBV9 and TRBJ2-7; TRBD1 might be the D (6 bases). The CDR3 contains 15 residues. Germline V gene data show CDR1 as SGDLS and CDR2 as YYNGEE. The V and J ends lost 4 bases and 1 base respectively, with 15 bases between them.

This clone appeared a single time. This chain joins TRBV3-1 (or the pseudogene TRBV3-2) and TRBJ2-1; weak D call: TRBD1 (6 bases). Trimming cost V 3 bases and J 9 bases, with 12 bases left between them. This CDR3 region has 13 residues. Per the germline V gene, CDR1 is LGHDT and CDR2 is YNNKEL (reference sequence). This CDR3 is CASSHRGRSEQFF. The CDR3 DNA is TGTGCCAGCAGCCACAGGGGAAGGAGTGAGCAGTTCTTC.

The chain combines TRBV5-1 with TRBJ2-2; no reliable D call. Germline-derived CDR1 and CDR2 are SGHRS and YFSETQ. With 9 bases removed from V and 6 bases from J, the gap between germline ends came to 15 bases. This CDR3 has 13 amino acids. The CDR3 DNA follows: TGCGCCACCTCGCCGACTTCTCCCGGGGAGCTGTTTTTT. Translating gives CATSPTSPGELFF.

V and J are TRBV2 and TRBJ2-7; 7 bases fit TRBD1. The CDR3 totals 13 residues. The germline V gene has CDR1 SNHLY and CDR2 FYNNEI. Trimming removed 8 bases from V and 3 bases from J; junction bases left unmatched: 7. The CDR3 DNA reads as TGTGCCAGCCAAGACAGGGTTTTCTACGAGCAGTACTTC. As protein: CASQDRVFYEQYF. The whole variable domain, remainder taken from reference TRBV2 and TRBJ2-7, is EPEVTQTPSHQVTQMGQEVILRCVPISNHLYFYWYRQILGQKVEFLVSFYNNEISEKSEIFDDQFSVERPDGSNFTLKIRSTKLEDSAMYFCASQDRVFYEQYFGPGTRLTVT.

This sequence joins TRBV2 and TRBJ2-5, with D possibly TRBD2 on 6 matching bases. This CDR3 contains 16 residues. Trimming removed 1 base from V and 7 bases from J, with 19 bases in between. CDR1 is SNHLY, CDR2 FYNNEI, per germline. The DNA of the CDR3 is TGTGCCAGCAGTGAAGACCCCGGAGGGCGGAGACGGACCCAGTACTTC. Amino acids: CASSEDPGGRRRTQYF.

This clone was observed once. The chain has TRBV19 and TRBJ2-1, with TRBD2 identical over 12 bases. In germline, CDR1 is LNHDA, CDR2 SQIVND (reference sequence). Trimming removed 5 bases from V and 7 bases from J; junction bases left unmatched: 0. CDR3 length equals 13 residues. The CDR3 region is CASSGTSGNEQFF. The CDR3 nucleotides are TGTGCCAGTAGTGGGACTAGCGGGAATGAGCAGTTCTTC.

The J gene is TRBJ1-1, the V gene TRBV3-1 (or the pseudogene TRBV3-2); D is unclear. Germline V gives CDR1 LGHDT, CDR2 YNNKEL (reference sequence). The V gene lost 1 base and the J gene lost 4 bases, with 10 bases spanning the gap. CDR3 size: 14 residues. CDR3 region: CASSQGSGITEAFF. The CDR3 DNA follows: TGTGCCAGCAGCCAAGGTAGTGGTATCACTGAAGCTTTCTTT.

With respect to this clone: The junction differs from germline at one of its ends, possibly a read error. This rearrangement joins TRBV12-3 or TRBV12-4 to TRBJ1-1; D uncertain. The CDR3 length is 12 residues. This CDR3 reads CAGSLRWAEAFF. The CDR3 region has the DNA TGTGCCGGCAGTTTAAGGTGGGCAGAAGCTTTCTTT.

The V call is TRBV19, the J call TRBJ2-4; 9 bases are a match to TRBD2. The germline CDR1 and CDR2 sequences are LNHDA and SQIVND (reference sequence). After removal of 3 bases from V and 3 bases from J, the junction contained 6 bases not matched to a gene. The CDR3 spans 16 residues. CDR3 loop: CASSIGAGGIKNIQYF. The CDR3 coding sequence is TGTGCCAGTAGTATCGGAGCGGGAGGCATCAAAAACATTCAGTACTTC.

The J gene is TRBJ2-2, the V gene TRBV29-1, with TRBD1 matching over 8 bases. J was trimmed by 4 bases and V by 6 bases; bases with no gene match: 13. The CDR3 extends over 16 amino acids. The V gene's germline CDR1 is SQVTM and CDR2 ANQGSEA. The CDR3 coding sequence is TGCAGCGTGAAATTCCCGGGACAGGAATTCACCGGGGAGCTGTTTTTT. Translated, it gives CSVKFPGQEFTGELFF.

The chain's CDR3 is CASSSRTGRSRGLLETQYF. CDR3 sequence (DNA): TGTGCCAGCAGTTCCCGGACAGGGCGGAGTCGAGGGTTGTTGGAGACCCAGTACTTC. V gene TRBV28 combines with J gene TRBJ2-5, with 8 positions matching TRBD1. Germline V gene data show CDR1 as MDHEN and CDR2 as SYDVKM. The V gene end was trimmed by 4 bases and the J gene end by 5 bases; junction bases not matched to a gene: 21. The CDR3 runs 19 residues.

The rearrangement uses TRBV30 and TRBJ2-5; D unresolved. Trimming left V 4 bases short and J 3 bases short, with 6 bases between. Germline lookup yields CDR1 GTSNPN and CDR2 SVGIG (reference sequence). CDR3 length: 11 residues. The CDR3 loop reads CAWTRKETQYF. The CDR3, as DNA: TGTGCCTGGACCCGTAAAGAGACCCAGTACTTC.

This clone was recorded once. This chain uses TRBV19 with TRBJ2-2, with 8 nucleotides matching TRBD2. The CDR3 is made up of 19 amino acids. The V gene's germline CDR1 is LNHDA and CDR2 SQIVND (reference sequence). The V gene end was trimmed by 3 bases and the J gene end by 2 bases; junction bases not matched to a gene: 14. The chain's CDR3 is CASSIFSPAGAENTGELFF. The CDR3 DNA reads TGTGCCAGTAGTATTTTTTCACCAGCGGGAGCCGAAAACACCGGGGAGCTGTTTTTT.

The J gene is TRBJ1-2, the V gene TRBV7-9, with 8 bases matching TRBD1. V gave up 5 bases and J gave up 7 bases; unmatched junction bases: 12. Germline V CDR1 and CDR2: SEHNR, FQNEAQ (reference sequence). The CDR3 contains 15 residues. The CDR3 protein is CASSTFRDRSRGYTF. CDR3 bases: TGTGCCAGCAGCACATTCCGGGACAGGTCTCGTGGCTACACCTTC.

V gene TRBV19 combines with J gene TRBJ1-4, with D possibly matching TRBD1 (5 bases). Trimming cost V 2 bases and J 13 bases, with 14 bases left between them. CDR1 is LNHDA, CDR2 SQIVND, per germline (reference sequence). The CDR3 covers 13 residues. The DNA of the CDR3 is TGTGCCAGTAGTATAACAGGAAAGGAGAGACTGTTTTTT. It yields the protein CASSITGKERLFF.

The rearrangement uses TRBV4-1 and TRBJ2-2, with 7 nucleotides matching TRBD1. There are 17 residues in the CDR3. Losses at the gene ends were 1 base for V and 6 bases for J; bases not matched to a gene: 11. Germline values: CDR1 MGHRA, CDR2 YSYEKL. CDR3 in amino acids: CASSQGRGLLRPGELFF. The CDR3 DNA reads TGCGCCAGCAGCCAAGGTAGGGGGCTGTTACGTCCCGGGGAGCTGTTTTTT.

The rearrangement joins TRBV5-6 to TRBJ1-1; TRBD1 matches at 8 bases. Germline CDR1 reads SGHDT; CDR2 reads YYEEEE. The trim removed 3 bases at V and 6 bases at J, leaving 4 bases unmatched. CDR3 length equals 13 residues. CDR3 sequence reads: CASSSTGVAEAFF. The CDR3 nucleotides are TGTGCCAGCAGCTCGACAGGGGTCGCTGAAGCTTTCTTT.

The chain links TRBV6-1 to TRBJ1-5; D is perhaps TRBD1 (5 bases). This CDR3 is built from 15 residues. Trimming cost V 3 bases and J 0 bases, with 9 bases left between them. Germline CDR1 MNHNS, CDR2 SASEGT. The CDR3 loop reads CASSEGRDSNQPQHF. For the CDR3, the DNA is TGTGCCAGCAGTGAGGGCAGGGATAGCAATCAGCCCCAGCATTTT.